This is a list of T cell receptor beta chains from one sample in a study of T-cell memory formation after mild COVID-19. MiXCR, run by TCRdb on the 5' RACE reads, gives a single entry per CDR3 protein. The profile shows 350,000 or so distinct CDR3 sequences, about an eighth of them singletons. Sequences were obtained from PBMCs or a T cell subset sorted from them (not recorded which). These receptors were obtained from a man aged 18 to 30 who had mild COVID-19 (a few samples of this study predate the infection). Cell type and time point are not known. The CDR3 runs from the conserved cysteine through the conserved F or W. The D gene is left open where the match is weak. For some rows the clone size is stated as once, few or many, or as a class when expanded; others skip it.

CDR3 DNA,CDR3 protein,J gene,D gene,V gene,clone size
TGTGCCAGCAGCTTACCCGCCGTCTCGAATGAAAAACTGTTTTTT,CASSLPAVSNEKLFF,TRBJ1-4,NA,TRBV7-9,few
TGTGCCAGCATAGGAACAGGGATTAATTCACCCCTCCACTTT,CASIGTGINSPLHF,TRBJ1-6,NA,TRBV7-9,NA
TGCGCCAGCAGAGAGGGGACAGGGGAAAATCAGCCCCAGCATTTT,CASREGTGENQPQHF,TRBJ1-5,TRBD1,TRBV5-1,many
TGTGCCAGCAGCCAAACGGTTTCGCTAGCGGGGGACTTCACAGATACGCAGTATTTT,CASSQTVSLAGDFTDTQYF,TRBJ2-3,TRBD2,TRBV7-3,few
TGTGCCAGCAGCTTATCCGGGACTAGCGGGACCGGGGAGCTGTTTTTT,CASSLSGTSGTGELFF,TRBJ2-2,TRBD2,TRBV7-2,many
TGTGCCAGCAGTTACTCACAGGGGGCAAATTCACCCCTCCACTTT,CASSYSQGANSPLHF,TRBJ1-6,TRBD1,TRBV6-6,NA
TGTGCCATCAGGGACCACGCGGGGGGGCCCACAGATACGCAGTATTTT,CAIRDHAGGPTDTQYF,TRBJ2-3,TRBD2,TRBV10-3,many
TGTGCCAGCAGTCGAGGGGTATACAGGGGGCCAGGGAACACTGAAGCTTTCTTT,CASSRGVYRGPGNTEAFF,TRBJ1-1,TRBD1,TRBV28,few
TGCAGTGCTAGAGATCCTTTGGGCGGGGGGGTTGTAGATACGCAGTATTTT,CSARDPLGGGVVDTQYF,TRBJ2-3,TRBD2,TRBV20-1,few
TGTGCCAGCAGGAGCGGGACTAGCGATGCCCCTCGACAGTATTTT,CASRSGTSDAPRQYF,TRBJ2-3,TRBD2,TRBV9,NA
TGCAGTGCTACCCGGGATGAGCAGTTCTTC,CSATRDEQFF,TRBJ2-1,NA,TRBV20-1,few
TGTGCCAGCAGCGTAGAAGGAACTAATGAAAAACTGTTTTTT,CASSVEGTNEKLFF,TRBJ1-4,NA,TRBV9,NA
TGTGCCAGCAGCACCCGCCGGACAGCCATCGGTGAGACCCAGTACTTC,CASSTRRTAIGETQYF,TRBJ2-5,NA,TRBV7-9,NA
TGTGCCAGCAGCCAAGAGGGACCCCTCGAGCAGTACTTC,CASSQEGPLEQYF,TRBJ2-7,NA,TRBV3-1,many
TGTGCCAGCAGTCTCCAGGGGTCTGGCAATCAGCCCCAGCATTTT,CASSLQGSGNQPQHF,TRBJ1-5,NA,TRBV12-3/TRBV12-4,NA
TGCGCCAGCAGCCCTTCACACAGGGGGGACACTGAAGCTTTCTTT,CASSPSHRGDTEAFF,TRBJ1-1,TRBD1,TRBV5-1,once
TGTGCCAGCAGCCAACTAGCGGATGACACAGATACGCAGTATTTT,CASSQLADDTDTQYF,TRBJ2-3,TRBD2,TRBV3-1,few